The next 32 T cell receptor beta chains were all read from a single sample in a study of T cell responses to AZD1222 COVID-19 vaccine. Measured with immunoSEQ multiplex PCR; TCRdb has only the in-frame clones, and not every one. The repertoire holds about 120,000 clones, with about 86% as singletons. Specimen: peripheral blood, collected on day 0 of AZD1222 vaccination. The origin of the receptors is an adult in good health.

This chain joins TRBV4-2 and TRBJ2-1; D not certain. This CDR3 spans 13 amino acids. Germline CDR1 LGHNA, CDR2 YNFKEQ. Trimming removed 1 base at V and 5 bases at J, with 6 bases between. The DNA of the CDR3 is TGTGCCAGCAGCCAAGGCGGTAACAATGAGCAGTTCTTC. Translated, it gives CASSQGGNNEQFF.

This rearrangement joins TRBV28 to TRBJ2-1; a weak D match, TRBD2 (7 bases). Germline CDR1 reads MDHEN; CDR2 reads SYDVKM. This CDR3 is 13 amino acids long. The ends were cut back, 3 bases at V and 6 bases at J, with 9 bases in the middle. CDR3 sequence: CASSFGGLNEQFF. CDR3 DNA sequence: TGTGCCAGCAGTTTCGGGGGGCTCAATGAGCAGTTCTTC. The whole variable domain, remainder taken from reference TRBV28 and TRBJ2-1, is DVKVTQSSRYLVKRTGEKVFLECVQDMDHENMFWYRQDPGLGLRLIYFSYDVKMKEKGDIPEGYSVSREKKERFSLILESASTNQTSMYLCASSFGGLNEQFFGPGTRLTVL.

This clone was counted a few times. The genes are TRBV5-4 and TRBJ2-5, with TRBD1 identical over 7 bases. V lost 4 bases, J lost 5 bases, and 11 bases stayed unmatched. Germline loops: CDR1 SGHNT, CDR2 YYREEE (reference sequence). This CDR3 has 15 residues. In nucleotides, the CDR3 is TGTGCCAGCAGCCGTAACAGGGGTTTGGGGGAGACCCAGTACTTC. Amino acid sequence: CASSRNRGLGETQYF.

The rearrangement joins TRBV5-6 to TRBJ2-3; D possibly corresponds to TRBD2 (5 bases). The CDR3 loop spans 12 amino acids. CDR1 is SGHDT and CDR2 is YYEEEE in the germline V gene. Trimming cost V 4 bases and J 7 bases, with 10 bases left between them. CDR3 DNA: TGTGCCAGCAGCATACTAGAAAATACGCAGTATTTT. Protein product: CASSILENTQYF.

V and J are TRBV18 and TRBJ2-5; 11 bases match TRBD2. This CDR3 contains 15 residues. Germline loops: CDR1 KGHSH, CDR2 LQKENI. V lost 3 bases to trimming and J lost 3 bases; unmatched junction nucleotides: 3. The CDR3 DNA follows: TGTGCCAGCTCACCCGGGACTAGCGGTAAAGAGACCCAGTACTTC. Its translation is CASSPGTSGKETQYF.

The chain joins TRBV21-1 to TRBJ2-2; TRBD2 is the table's D call and was not checked against the DNA. TRBV21-1 is designated a pseudogene. This CDR3 contains 18 residues. In DNA, the CDR3 is TGTGCCAGCAGCAAAAAGACTAGCGGGAGGCTTAACACCGGGGAGCTGTTTTTT. Residues: CASSKKTSGRLNTGELFF.

V usage is TRBV30 and J usage is TRBJ2-1; 7 bases match TRBD2. From germline, CDR1 is GTSNPN and CDR2 SVGIG (reference sequence). V gave up 0 bases and J gave up 5 bases; unmatched junction bases: 4. The CDR3 loop spans 14 amino acids. CDR3 DNA: TGTGCCTGGAGTGTACTAGCGCGGCACAATGAGCAGTTCTTC. Residues: CAWSVLARHNEQFF.

This chain links TRBV5-1 with TRBJ2-3; a possible D gene is TRBD2 (7 bases). Per germline, CDR1 SGHRS and CDR2 YFSETQ. The CDR3 length is 15 residues. Trimming took 7 bases from V and 2 from J, leaving 17 bases between them. The CDR3 is CASLGGLQNTDTQYF. The CDR3 coding sequence is TGCGCCAGCCTCGGGGGGCTACAAAACACAGATACGCAGTATTTT.

The rearrangement joins TRBV9 to TRBJ1-3, with D possibly being TRBD1 (5 bases). CDR1 is SGDLS and CDR2 is YYNGEE in the germline V gene. The CDR3 contains 16 residues. Trimming stripped 0 bases from V and 2 bases from J, with 12 bases between. The CDR3 nucleotides read TGTGCCAGCAGCGTAGCGTCGGGGGATACTGGAAACACCATATATTTT. Protein: CASSVASGDTGNTIYF. Using reference TRBV9 and TRBJ1-3 for the parts outside the CDR3, the full variable domain is DSGVTQTPKHLITATGQRVTLRCSPRSGDLSVYWYQQSLDQGLQFLIQYYNGEERAKGNILERFSAQQFPDLHSELNLSSLELGDSALYFCASSVASGDTGNTIYFGEGSWLTVV.

The rearrangement links TRBV7-9 to TRBJ1-2, with 8 bases that match TRBD1. Trimming cost V 4 bases and J 2 bases; bases outside gene matches: 6. This CDR3 is built from 15 residues. Germline V gene data show CDR1 as SEHNR and CDR2 as FQNEAQ (reference sequence). In DNA form, the CDR3 reads TGTGCCAGCAGCTCCTATCAGGGGGCCAACTATGGCTACACCTTC. It specifies CASSSYQGANYGYTF.

This clone showed up just once. The chain links TRBV3-1 (or the pseudogene TRBV3-2) to TRBJ2-2, with 7 bases fitting TRBD2. The CDR3 sequence is 18 residues long. Germline V gives CDR1 LGHDT, CDR2 YNNKEL (reference sequence). The J segment lost 2 bases and the V segment lost 2 bases, leaving 11 bases of the junction unmatched. This chain's CDR3 is CASSQQFQRAGNTGELFF. The CDR3 DNA sequence: TGTGCCAGCAGCCAACAGTTCCAGCGAGCGGGAAACACCGGGGAGCTGTTTTTT.

V gene TRBV6-6 combines with J gene TRBJ2-2, with TRBD2 matching over 7 bases. Trimming took 6 bases from V and 0 from J; bases not matched to a gene: 4. This CDR3 spans 15 amino acids. Germline V lookup: CDR1 MNHNY, CDR2 SVGAGI (reference sequence). The CDR3 sequence is CASRGGRANTGELFF. CDR3 nucleotide sequence: TGTGCCAGCAGGGGTGGGAGGGCGAACACCGGGGAGCTGTTTTTT.

This chain joins TRBV11-3 and TRBJ2-3; 7 bases fit TRBD2. Trimming took 0 bases from V and 0 from J; bases not matched to a gene: 3. CDR1 is SGHNT, CDR2 YENEEA, per germline. CDR3 length: 16 amino acids. The CDR3 region is CASSLDSGSSTDTQYF. Written as DNA, the CDR3 is TGTGCCAGCAGCTTAGATAGCGGGTCTAGCACAGATACGCAGTATTTT.

Written as DNA, the CDR3 is TGTGCCAGCAGCTTGGACAGGGAGGGTGGCTACACCTTC. This encodes CASSLDREGGYTF. The V gene is TRBV5-4, the J gene TRBJ1-2, with D perhaps TRBD1 (6 bases). The length of the CDR3 is 13 residues. V lost 0 bases and J 7 bases, leaving 10 bases between the germline ends. Germline loops: CDR1 SGHNT, CDR2 YYREEE (reference sequence).

The CDR3 loop reads CASSSGTIPYEQYF. The CDR3 DNA reads TGTGCCAGCAGCTCCGGGACTATCCCCTACGAGCAGTACTTC. The gene calls are TRBV7-3 and TRBJ2-7; 7 positions match TRBD2. The germline V gene encodes CDR1 SGHTA and CDR2 FQGTGA. The CDR3 contains 14 residues. V shed 4 bases, J shed 2 bases, and the junction held 5 bases outside the gene matches.

This sequence joins TRBV19 and TRBJ2-7; D remains ambiguous. V gave up 4 bases and J gave up 2 bases, with 6 bases separating them. Germline V gives CDR1 LNHDA, CDR2 SQIVND (reference sequence). CDR3 length: 12 amino acids. The CDR3 coding sequence is TGTGCCAGTAGTAAAGGTACCTACGAGCAGTACTTC. It translates to CASSKGTYEQYF.

The chain recombines TRBV10-3 with TRBJ1-5, with no clear D. The germline V gene encodes CDR1 ENHRY and CDR2 SYGVKD. The ends were cut back, 0 bases at V and 0 bases at J, with 9 bases in the middle. The CDR3 extends over 16 amino acids. The CDR3 nucleotides are TGTGCCATCAGTGAGTCCAGACAAACTAGCAATCAGCCCCAGCATTTT. Translated: CAISESRQTSNQPQHF.

As for this clone: Mismatch with germline at one junction end may stem from a read error. The chain is built from TRBV7-6 and TRBJ2-7, with TRBD2 matching 11 bases. CDR1 and CDR2 (germline): SGHVS, FNYEAQ. This CDR3 comprises 13 residues. CDR3 amino acids: CASRLAGGDEQYF. The CDR3 DNA is TGTGCCAGCAGGTTAGCGGGAGGGGACGAGCAGTACTTC.

The chain recombines TRBV28 with TRBJ2-7; D is perhaps TRBD1 (6 bases). The germline CDR1 and CDR2 sequences are MDHEN and SYDVKM. The length of the CDR3 is 14 residues. V shed 2 bases and J shed 6 bases, with 14 bases lying between them. The CDR3 region is CASSLGTGMGEQYF. The CDR3 DNA reads as TGTGCCAGCAGTTTAGGTACAGGGATGGGCGAGCAGTACTTC.

J is TRBJ1-1 and V is TRBV6-4; D is unclear. The germline V gene encodes CDR1 MRHNA and CDR2 SNTAGT. The CDR3 has 14 amino acids. Trimming took 3 bases from V and 2 from J, leaving 10 bases between them. CDR3 in amino acids: CASSDGKHNTEAFF. The CDR3 DNA reads TGTGCCAGCAGTGATGGGAAACACAACACTGAAGCTTTCTTT.

The V call is TRBV4-3, the J call TRBJ2-1, with 11 bases lining up with TRBD2. The ends lost 0 bases at V and 9 bases at J; junction bases unmatched: 7. The CDR3 contains 16 residues. Germline values: CDR1 LGHNA, CDR2 YSLEER. In DNA, the CDR3 is TGCGCCAGCAGCCAAGACAAACTAGCGGGAGTAGGTGAGCAGTTCTTC. Its translation: CASSQDKLAGVGEQFF.

The CDR3 region has the DNA TGTGCCAGCAGTACAAGACAGGGAACGGGCTATGGCTACACCTTC. Translated, it gives CASSTRQGTGYGYTF. V and J are TRBV28 and TRBJ1-2; 7 bases are a match to TRBD1. CDR1 MDHEN and CDR2 SYDVKM come from the germline V gene. Trimming removed 5 bases from V and 4 bases from J; junction bases left unmatched: 10. The CDR3 totals 15 residues.

J is TRBJ1-2 and V is TRBV12-3 or TRBV12-4; a possible D gene is TRBD1 (5 bases). V gave up 6 bases and J gave up 4 bases, with 12 bases separating them. The CDR3 runs to 13 residues. CDR3 loop: CASSSDGGYGYTF. For the CDR3, the DNA is TGTGCCAGCAGCTCCGATGGGGGCTATGGCTACACCTTC.

This clone has more than one count but fewer than ten. The gene calls are TRBV6-5 and TRBJ1-5, with D maybe TRBD1 (5 bases). Trimming removed 11 bases from V and 2 bases from J, with 16 bases in between. This CDR3 contains 14 residues. The germline V gene encodes CDR1 MNHEY and CDR2 SVGAGI. CDR3 protein: CAANRDGGNQPQHF. The CDR3 bases are TGTGCCGCCAATCGGGACGGCGGCAATCAGCCCCAGCATTTT.

This clone was picked up one time. The genes are TRBV19 and TRBJ1-1; TRBD1 agrees at 7 bases. The germline V gene has CDR1 LNHDA and CDR2 SQIVND (reference sequence). CDR3 length: 16 residues. V dropped 7 bases and J dropped 0; count of bases not matched to a gene: 11. The CDR3 DNA follows: TGTGCCAGTACCGAGACAGGGACTTATTTGAACACTGAAGCTTTCTTT. Amino acid sequence: CASTETGTYLNTEAFF.

V gene TRBV7-9 combines with J gene TRBJ2-7; D uncertain. The V end lost 2 bases, the J end lost 4 bases, and 3 bases lay between the germline ends. CDR1 is SEHNR, CDR2 FQNEAQ, per germline (reference sequence). The CDR3 is 11 residues long. CDR3 in amino acids: CASSLFYEQYF. CDR3 coding DNA: TGTGCCAGCAGCTTATTTTACGAGCAGTACTTC.

This rearrangement joins TRBV18 to TRBJ2-5, with D possibly being TRBD2 (5 bases). V shed 6 bases and J shed 5 bases, with 13 bases lying between them. Per germline, CDR1 KGHSH and CDR2 LQKENI. CDR3 length: 13 amino acids. The CDR3 nucleotides are TGTGCCAGCTCCCCCCGGGGTGTCGAGACCCAGTACTTC. This translates into CASSPRGVETQYF.

V usage is TRBV5-4 and J usage is TRBJ2-5; possibly TRBD2 for D (5 bases). CDR1 and CDR2 from the germline V gene are SGHNT and YYREEE (reference sequence). The CDR3 contains 17 residues. V was clipped by 4 bases and J by 2 bases, with 21 bases between them. The CDR3 region is CASSKGGLASRQETQYF. The DNA for the CDR3 is TGTGCCAGCAGCAAGGGTGGTCTAGCATCCCGACAAGAGACCCAGTACTTC.

The rearrangement uses TRBV18 and TRBJ2-2, with TRBD2 as a possible D gene (5 bases). This CDR3 comprises 16 residues. V lost 0 bases and J lost 4, with 12 bases in between. The germline CDR1 and CDR2 sequences are KGHSH and LQKENI. The CDR3 sequence is CASSPPFGEGTGELFF. CDR3 coding DNA: TGTGCCAGCTCACCACCGTTCGGGGAAGGCACCGGGGAGCTGTTTTTT.

The chain recombines TRBV5-4 with TRBJ2-6; weak D call: TRBD2 (5 bases). The CDR3 is 17 amino acids. Trimming stripped 2 bases from V and 0 bases from J, with 12 bases between. Germline V lookup: CDR1 SGHNT, CDR2 YYREEE (reference sequence). As DNA, the CDR3 is TGTGCCAGCAGCTTATCGGGGATGACCTCTGGGGCCAACGTCCTGACTTTC. Protein sequence: CASSLSGMTSGANVLTF.

The chain combines TRBV9 with TRBJ1-5; D is ambiguous. V was cut by 0 bases and J by 2 bases, with 6 bases left in between. The CDR3 consists of 14 residues. Germline CDR1 SGDLS, CDR2 YYNGEE. CDR3 sequence (DNA): TGTGCCAGCAGCGTAGACGGAGGCAATCAGCCCCAGCATTTT. Its protein product is CASSVDGGNQPQHF.

A single count supports this clone. This chain connects TRBV18 to TRBJ1-1, with a weak D call TRBD1 (5 bases). The V end was cut by 5 bases, the J end by 1 base, with 11 bases between. This CDR3 region has 14 residues. Germline V gives CDR1 KGHSH, CDR2 LQKENI. This chain's CDR3 is CASSRGQSNTEAFF. DNA of the CDR3: TGTGCCAGCTCAAGGGGCCAGTCGAACACTGAAGCTTTCTTT. The variable domain in full, completed from reference TRBV18 and TRBJ1-1, reads NAGVMQNPRHLVRRRGQEARLRCSPMKGHSHVYWYRQLPEEGLKFMVYLQKENIIDESGMPKERFSAEFPKEGPSILRIQQVVRGDSAAYFCASSRGQSNTEAFFGQGTRLTVV.